Following are 28 T cell receptor beta chains from one sample sequenced in a study of T cell repertoires in cytomegalovirus infection. No antigen has been identified for these receptors. TCRdb ran MiXCR on the reads and lists one entry per CDR3 protein. The sample lists 250,000 to 300,000 distinct CDR3 sequences, less than 25% occurring once. Sequences were derived from cultured PBMCs, sampled from culture after CMV antigen stimulation. These receptors originate from a human donor in good health (CMV status not recorded). Some clones in this sample may be carry-over from other donors' samples.

The chain uses TRBV5-1 and TRBJ1-1; 9 bases map to TRBD1. The trim removed 0 bases at V and 4 bases at J, leaving 1 base unmatched. The CDR3 has 14 residues. Germline CDR1 is SGHRS and CDR2 is YFSETQ. CDR3 DNA: TGCGCCAGCAGCTTGGAGACAGGGGGCACTGAAGCTTTCTTT. Its translation is CASSLETGGTEAFF.

This clonotype was recorded many times. The gene calls are TRBV7-2 and TRBJ2-3; D is uncertain. Germline V gives CDR1 SGHTA, CDR2 FQGNSA. CDR3 length equals 14 residues. Trimming cost V 4 bases and J 2 bases, with 10 bases left between them. The CDR3 here is CASSSRRPTDTQYF. DNA of the CDR3: TGTGCCAGCAGCTCTAGAAGACCCACAGATACGCAGTATTTT.

The chain employs TRBV6-1 and TRBJ2-1; weak D call: TRBD2 (5 bases). The V end was cut by 3 bases, the J end by 4 bases, with 19 bases between. CDR3 length: 17 residues. Germline V lookup: CDR1 MNHNS, CDR2 SASEGT. CDR3 sequence (DNA): TGTGCCAGCAGTGACGGGGTGGGGAGAGTTACTTACAATGAGCAGTTCTTC. Translating it yields CASSDGVGRVTYNEQFF.

This chain uses TRBV2 with TRBJ2-2; D unresolved. The germline V gene encodes CDR1 SNHLY and CDR2 FYNNEI. With 8 bases removed from V and 3 bases from J, the gap between germline ends came to 10 bases. The CDR3 spans 13 residues. The DNA for the CDR3 is TGTGCCAGCGCAGTCTCCTACACCGGGGAGCTGTTTTTT. Residues: CASAVSYTGELFF.

This clonotype occurred a few times. The rearrangement joins TRBV12-3 or TRBV12-4 to TRBJ2-6; D gene unclear. This CDR3 contains 15 residues. The V end was cut by 4 bases, the J end by 1 base, with 8 bases between. The chain's CDR3 is CASSWTISGANVLTF. In DNA, the CDR3 is TGTGCCAGCAGTTGGACCATTTCTGGGGCCAACGTCCTGACTTTC.

This clonotype was seen a handful of times. The chain uses TRBV6-5 and TRBJ1-4; unclear D gene. The length of the CDR3 is 17 residues. CDR1 is MNHEY, CDR2 SVGAGI, per germline. V was pared by 0 bases and J by 9 bases, with 20 bases between. The CDR3 loop reads CASSYSEVTGASKKLFF. The DNA for the CDR3 is TGTGCCAGCAGTTACTCGGAGGTGACCGGAGCATCCAAAAAACTGTTTTTT.

This clonotype was recorded at least ten times. This rearrangement joins TRBV7-2 to TRBJ2-1; TRBD1 is a possible D gene (5 bases). The CDR3 has 14 amino acids. The V end lost 5 bases, the J end lost 8 bases, and 16 bases lay between the germline ends. CDR1 and CDR2 (germline): SGHTA, FQGNSA. Here the CDR3 DNA reads TGTGCCAGCAGCCATGACAGCAGCTCCGATGAGCAGTTCTTC. This encodes CASSHDSSSDEQFF.

In this sample, this clonotype turned up many times. The V gene is TRBV7-2, the J gene TRBJ2-1; 10 bases agree with TRBD2. With V trimmed by 6 bases and J by 6 bases, 8 bases remained unmatched. Germline V gene data show CDR1 as SGHTA and CDR2 as FQGNSA. CDR3 size: 15 residues. The CDR3 nucleotides are TGTGCCAGCAGTTATCCTAGCGGGAGAAGCAATGAGCAGTTCTTC. It translates to CASSYPSGRSNEQFF.

V usage is TRBV10-3 and J usage is TRBJ2-3; D might be TRBD2 (6 bases). V lost 0 bases to trimming and J lost 4 bases, with 17 bases between them. The germline V gene has CDR1 ENHRY and CDR2 SYGVKD. The CDR3 contains 17 residues. CDR3 sequence reads: CAISESNGGGMADTQYF. As DNA, the CDR3 is TGTGCCATCAGTGAGTCCAATGGGGGAGGAATGGCAGATACGCAGTATTTT.

Ten or more counts support this clonotype. The chain employs TRBV7-2 and TRBJ2-5; possible D gene TRBD2, 5 bases. Deletions cut 3 bases from V and 5 bases from J, with 13 bases between. Germline V gives CDR1 SGHTA, CDR2 FQGNSA. The CDR3 extends over 14 amino acids. CDR3 nucleotides: TGTGCCAGCAGCTTCGTAACGGGATCCGAGACCCAGTACTTC. Amino acids: CASSFVTGSETQYF.

The gene calls are TRBV11-2 and TRBJ2-3; maybe TRBD2 (5 bases). CDR1 and CDR2 from the germline V gene are SGHAT and FQNNGV. This CDR3 spans 14 amino acids. Trimming cost V 0 bases and J 6 bases, with 10 bases left between them. CDR3 amino acids: CASSLDGRSDTQYF. In nucleotides, the CDR3 is TGTGCCAGCAGCTTAGATGGGAGATCGGATACGCAGTATTTT.

This clonotype was seen many times. J is TRBJ2-1 and V is TRBV7-2; 7 bases fit TRBD2. V lost 5 bases to trimming and J lost 0 bases; unmatched junction nucleotides: 7. Germline loops: CDR1 SGHTA, CDR2 FQGNSA. The CDR3 is made up of 16 amino acids. CDR3 sequence: CASSRIGGSSYNEQFF. For the CDR3, the DNA is TGTGCCAGCAGCCGTATCGGGGGGAGCTCCTACAATGAGCAGTTCTTC.

This clonotype was detected only a few times. Relative to the germline gene, one junction end is altered; a read error may explain this. This chain links TRBV28 with TRBJ1-1; no clear D. This CDR3 has 13 residues. The germline CDR1 and CDR2 sequences are MDHEN and SYDVKM. The CDR3 DNA reads TGTGCCAGCAGTTTTGGCTTGAAGACTGAAGCTTTCTTT. This codes for CASSFGLKTEAFF.

There are many counts of this clonotype. This chain uses TRBV11-2 with TRBJ2-1; D gene unclear. This CDR3 spans 16 amino acids. Germline CDR1 and CDR2: SGHAT and FQNNGV. V was trimmed by 1 base and J by 4 bases, leaving 14 bases between them. The CDR3 DNA sequence: TGTGCCAGCAGCTTAGTAGGTAATGCCCGGTACAATGAGCAGTTCTTC. As protein: CASSLVGNARYNEQFF.

V and J are TRBV11-2 and TRBJ2-1; TRBD2 is a possible D gene (6 bases). The CDR3 is 16 amino acids. Trimming removed 6 bases from V and 2 bases from J, with 17 bases in between. Per germline, CDR1 SGHAT and CDR2 FQNNGV. CDR3 nucleotide sequence: TGTGCCAGCAGGCCCTGGGCGGGGCGTCCCTACAATGAGCAGTTCTTC. Amino acids: CASRPWAGRPYNEQFF.

This rearrangement joins TRBV27 to TRBJ1-1; D is possibly TRBD1 (5 bases). Per germline, CDR1 MNHEY and CDR2 SMNVEV (reference sequence). The CDR3 contains 18 residues. V lost 1 base and J 0 bases, leaving 18 bases between the germline ends. The CDR3 loop is CASSLWAGRGLMNTEAFF. The CDR3 DNA is TGTGCCAGCAGTTTATGGGCAGGGCGAGGGTTGATGAACACTGAAGCTTTCTTT.

There are a few counts of this clonotype. The chain employs TRBV29-1 and TRBJ1-1, with 7 bases aligning to TRBD1. The germline V gene has CDR1 SQVTM and CDR2 ANQGSEA. This CDR3 has 12 amino acids. V trimming: 5 bases; J trimming: 7 bases; junction bases outside the gene matches: 7. CDR3 sequence: CSVSPGDSEAFF. The CDR3 DNA reads TGCAGCGTTTCCCCGGGGGACAGTGAAGCTTTCTTT.

This clonotype was seen a handful of times. The gene calls are TRBV27 and TRBJ2-7; 8 bases agree with TRBD2. Trimming took 8 bases from V and 5 from J; bases not matched to a gene: 14. CDR1 MNHEY and CDR2 SMNVEV come from the germline V gene (reference sequence). This CDR3 has 15 residues. The CDR3 nucleotides are TGTGCCAGCCGGATTTGGGCGGGAGGCTTCCACGAGCAGTACTTC. It codes for CASRIWAGGFHEQYF.

The sample holds a few counts of this clonotype. The chain uses TRBV28 and TRBJ2-3; 10 positions match TRBD1. Germline trimming cut 8 bases from V and 6 bases from J; bases unmatched to any gene: 5. CDR3 length equals 13 residues. Germline V gives CDR1 MDHEN, CDR2 SYDVKM. CDR3 in DNA: TGTGCCAGCGAAGGGACAGGGGTGGATACGCAGTATTTT. Translating it yields CASEGTGVDTQYF.

CDR3 bases: TGTGCCAGCAGCCCCATTGGAGGGGGTGGCACAGATACGCAGTATTTT. Its translation: CASSPIGGGGTDTQYF. The rearrangement joins TRBV7-2 to TRBJ2-3; D may match TRBD1 or TRBD2 (6 bases each). V was pared by 5 bases and J by 1 base, with 16 bases between. This CDR3 has 16 amino acids. Germline V gene lookup returns CDR1 SGHTA and CDR2 FQGNSA. Combining the CDR3 with reference TRBV7-2 and TRBJ2-3 gives the whole variable domain GAGVSQSPSNKVTEKGKDVELRCDPISGHTALYWYRQSLGQGLEFLIYFQGNSAPDKSGLPSDRFSAERTGGSVSTLTIQRTQQEDSAVYLCASSPIGGGGTDTQYFGPGTRLTVL.

The chain employs TRBV10-2 and TRBJ2-3; 11 bases match TRBD2. The germline V gene encodes CDR1 WSHSY and CDR2 SAAADI. J gave up 1 base and V 8 bases, and 5 bases lay outside the gene matches. The CDR3 contains 15 residues. DNA of the CDR3: TGCGCCAGCGCCTGGGGACTAGCGGGCACAGATACGCAGTATTTT. Translated: CASAWGLAGTDTQYF.

This chain connects TRBV24-1 to TRBJ1-5, with D perhaps matching TRBD1 (5 bases). The germline CDR1 and CDR2 sequences are KGHDR and SFDVKD. The V gene lost 6 bases and the J gene lost 4 bases, with 9 bases spanning the gap. The CDR3 sequence is 13 residues long. As DNA, the CDR3 is TGTGCCACCAGTCCTGGGGGAAATCAGCCCCAGCATTTT. This gives the protein CATSPGGNQPQHF.

The rearrangement links TRBV7-2 to TRBJ2-3, with D unclear. Germline V lookup: CDR1 SGHTA, CDR2 FQGNSA. V was pared by 5 bases and J by 4 bases, with 10 bases between. The CDR3 has 13 residues. For the CDR3, the DNA is TGTGCCAGCAGCCCAATCCGTTCAGATACGCAGTATTTT. It is translated as CASSPIRSDTQYF.

This clonotype was observed at least ten times. V is TRBV12-3 or TRBV12-4 and J is TRBJ2-3; D remains unclear. The V gene lost 2 bases and the J gene lost 2 bases, with 8 bases spanning the gap. The CDR3 sequence is 14 residues long. CDR3 DNA sequence: TGTGCCAGCAGTTTACGACGCTACACAGATACGCAGTATTTT. This codes for CASSLRRYTDTQYF.

The V and J genes are TRBV28 and TRBJ2-7, with unresolved D. With 6 bases removed from V and 6 bases from J, the gap between germline ends came to 15 bases. This CDR3 is 13 amino acids long. Germline CDR1 MDHEN, CDR2 SYDVKM. CDR3 DNA sequence: TGTGCCAGCAGGACGAACGGACGCGGCGAGCAGTACTTC. Its translation is CASRTNGRGEQYF.

This rearrangement joins TRBV19 to TRBJ1-1; D is perhaps TRBD1 (5 bases). This CDR3 is built from 14 residues. V shed 8 bases and J shed 3 bases, with 16 bases lying between them. From germline, CDR1 is LNHDA and CDR2 SQIVND (reference sequence). The CDR3 region has the DNA TGTGCCAGTTCACATCAGGGTGTGTACACTGAAGCTTTCTTT. It encodes CASSHQGVYTEAFF.

The chain uses TRBV24-1 and TRBJ2-1; 9 positions match TRBD1. The CDR3 extends over 14 amino acids. J was trimmed by 6 bases and V by 9 bases; bases with no gene match: 8. CDR1 is KGHDR and CDR2 is SFDVKD in the germline V gene. The CDR3 DNA is TGTGCCACCCAAGTCCCGGGACAGGGCAATGAGCAGTTCTTC. Residues: CATQVPGQGNEQFF.

The J gene is TRBJ1-1, the V gene TRBV12-3 or TRBV12-4; D remains ambiguous. The V and J ends lost 7 bases and 1 base respectively, with 7 bases between them. The CDR3 has 12 residues. The CDR3 reads CASTPTNTEAFF. For the CDR3, the DNA is TGTGCCAGCACCCCTACGAACACTGAAGCTTTCTTT.